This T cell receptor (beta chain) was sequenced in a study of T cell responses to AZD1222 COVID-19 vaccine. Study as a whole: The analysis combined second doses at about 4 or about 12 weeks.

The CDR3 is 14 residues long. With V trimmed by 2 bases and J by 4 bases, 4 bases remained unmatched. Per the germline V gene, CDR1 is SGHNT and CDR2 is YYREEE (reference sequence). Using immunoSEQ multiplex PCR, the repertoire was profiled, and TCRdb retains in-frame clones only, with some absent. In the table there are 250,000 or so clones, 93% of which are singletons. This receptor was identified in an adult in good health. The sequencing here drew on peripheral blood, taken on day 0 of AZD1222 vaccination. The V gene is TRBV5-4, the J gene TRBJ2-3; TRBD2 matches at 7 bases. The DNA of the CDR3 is TGTGCCAGCAGCTTAGCGGGAAGGTCAGATACGCAGTATTTT. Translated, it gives CASSLAGRSDTQYF.